One and the same sample provided the 13 T cell receptor beta chains below, sequenced in a study of cytomegalovirus exposure and HLA in healthy donors. With 60 Vbeta and 13 Jbeta primers, the PCR was carried out. Measured with immunoSEQ multiplex PCR; TCRdb has only the in-frame clones, and not every one. The sample includes 120,000 or so clones, less than 85% of them seen just once. Sequencing used PBMCs. The receptors originated from a man aged 25 to 45 in good health and CMV-seropositive.

This clone showed up just a few times. This chain joins TRBV19 and TRBJ2-3; 9 bases map to TRBD1. Germline V gene data show CDR1 as LNHDA and CDR2 as SQIVND (reference sequence). The CDR3 covers 15 residues. The trim removed 2 bases at V and 4 bases at J, leaving 4 bases unmatched. The DNA for the CDR3 is TGTGCCAGTAGTATAAGGGGACAGGGTGCAGATACGCAGTATTTT. Translated: CASSIRGQGADTQYF.

The chain combines TRBV5-6 with TRBJ2-7, with D perhaps matching TRBD1 (6 bases). Germline V lookup: CDR1 SGHDT, CDR2 YYEEEE. The CDR3 loop spans 15 amino acids. The V and J ends lost 4 bases and 4 bases respectively, with 18 bases between them. CDR3 residues: CASSPNRVGLYEQYF. CDR3 DNA: TGTGCCAGCAGCCCGAACAGGGTCGGGTTGTACGAGCAGTACTTC.

The genes are TRBV11-2 and TRBJ1-1, with D tentatively TRBD1 (5 bases). Trimming took off 2 bases at V and 3 bases at J, with 7 bases between the two ends. Germline lookup yields CDR1 SGHAT and CDR2 FQNNGV. The CDR3 loop spans 13 amino acids. CDR3 sequence: CASSLLGDTEAFF. The CDR3 DNA follows: TGTGCCAGCAGCTTATTAGGGGACACTGAAGCTTTCTTT.

The CDR3 sequence: CASSQYPGQGSYEQYF. CDR3 bases: TGCGCCAGCAGCCAATATCCGGGACAGGGTTCGTACGAGCAGTACTTC. This chain joins TRBV4-1 and TRBJ2-7; 9 bases map to TRBD1. CDR3 length: 16 residues. Germline V gene data show CDR1 as MGHRA and CDR2 as YSYEKL. J lost 4 bases, V lost 2 bases, and 9 bases had no gene match.

This chain joins TRBV9 and TRBJ1-2; D unclear. The V end lost 3 bases, the J end lost 6 bases, and 12 bases lay between the germline ends. Germline V gene sequence: CDR1 SGDLS, CDR2 YYNGEE. This CDR3 has 13 amino acids. CDR3 region: CASSAGIGDGYTF. As DNA, the CDR3 is TGTGCCAGCAGCGCCGGGATTGGGGATGGCTACACCTTC.

The chain recombines TRBV11-2 with TRBJ2-3, with D possibly matching TRBD2 (5 bases). The CDR3 length is 14 residues. The V end was cut by 2 bases, the J end by 5 bases, with 11 bases between. Germline values: CDR1 SGHAT, CDR2 FQNNGV. The CDR3 reads CASSLTRGEDTQYF. The DNA for the CDR3 is TGTGCCAGCAGCTTAACTAGAGGAGAAGATACGCAGTATTTT.

The chain links TRBV6-6 to TRBJ2-3; 9 positions match TRBD2. The CDR3 length is 15 residues. J lost 6 bases, V lost 2 bases, and 6 bases had no gene match. Germline lookup yields CDR1 MNHNY and CDR2 SVGAGI (reference sequence). CDR3 protein: CASSYGRGGWDTQYF. The CDR3 DNA follows: TGTGCCAGCAGTTACGGGCGGGGGGGCTGGGATACGCAGTATTTT.

The chain is built from TRBV28 and TRBJ1-5; 9 positions match TRBD1. V was clipped by 6 bases and J by 7 bases; unmatched bases: 13. CDR1 MDHEN and CDR2 SYDVKM come from the germline V gene. CDR3 length: 16 amino acids. CDR3 protein: CASSAEGQGEGQPQHF. The CDR3 coding sequence is TGTGCCAGCAGCGCGGAGGGACAGGGCGAGGGACAGCCCCAGCATTTT.

The rearrangement links TRBV7-9 to TRBJ1-5; D is unresolved. This CDR3 has 16 amino acids. Trimming cost V 2 bases and J 9 bases, with 20 bases left between them. The V gene's germline CDR1 is SEHNR and CDR2 FQNEAQ (reference sequence). CDR3 sequence (DNA): TGTGCCAGCAGCTTATACCCTACTGTTGCCTTCGGGCCCCAGCATTTT. Translating it yields CASSLYPTVAFGPQHF. Full variable domain (missing parts from reference TRBV7-9 and TRBJ1-5): DTGVSQNPRHKITKRGQNVTFRCDPISEHNRLYWYRQTLGQGPEFLTYFQNEAQLEKSRLLSDRFSAERPKGSFSTLEIQRTEQGDSAMYLCASSLYPTVAFGPQHFGDGTRLSIL.

J is TRBJ2-7 and V is TRBV7-8; tentatively, D is TRBD2 (6 bases). The CDR3 is made up of 15 amino acids. Germline V CDR1 and CDR2: SGHVS, FQNEAQ. V was clipped by 7 bases and J by 5 bases, with 21 bases between them. This CDR3 reads CASTPFAEGRHEQYF. The CDR3 nucleotides are TGTGCCAGCACCCCCTTCGCGGAGGGGCGGCACGAGCAGTACTTC.

The rearrangement uses TRBV25-1 and TRBJ1-2; D might be TRBD1 (6 bases). V was cut by 2 bases and J by 4 bases, with 14 bases left in between. Germline-derived CDR1 and CDR2 are MGHDK and SYGVNS. The CDR3 has 15 amino acids. The CDR3 protein is CASSESQGSSYGYTF. CDR3 in DNA: TGTGCCAGCAGTGAAAGTCAGGGGAGCTCCTATGGCTACACCTTC.

V usage is TRBV4-2 and J usage is TRBJ2-5, with TRBD2 identical over 8 bases. CDR1 is LGHNA, CDR2 YNFKEQ, per germline. Unmatched junction bases numbered 3, after V lost 0 bases and J lost 0 bases. This CDR3 contains 16 residues. CDR3: CASSQDPAGDQETQYF. For the CDR3, the DNA is TGTGCCAGCAGCCAAGATCCAGCGGGGGACCAAGAGACCCAGTACTTC.

The chain employs TRBV5-4 and TRBJ2-5; a weak D match, TRBD2 (7 bases). Trimming shortened V by 3 bases and J by 5 bases, and 20 bases separated the two germline ends. The CDR3 length is 16 residues. Germline assignment: CDR1 SGHNT and CDR2 YYREEE (reference sequence). This CDR3 reads CASSSRGGGPVETQYF. DNA of the CDR3: TGTGCCAGCAGCTCCCGGGGAGGGGGGCCAGTGGAGACCCAGTACTTC.